The T cell receptor beta chain under discussion was sequenced for a study of T cell repertoires in cytomegalovirus infection. Across the whole study: The public TCR beta signatures pointed to both CMV infection and matching HLA type.

MiXCR, applied by TCRdb to the reads, yields one record per CDR3 protein. The table has 550,000 to 850,000 distinct CDR3 sequences, around 32% seen once. This clonotype came up a few times. Its specificity is unknown. The ends were cut back, 10 bases at V and 4 bases at J, with 13 bases in the middle. The germline V gene has CDR1 MNHEY and CDR2 SVGAGI. The CDR3 contains 12 residues. The rearrangement joins TRBV6-5 to TRBJ1-1; no reliable D call. The input for sequencing was cultured PBMCs, taken from culture after CMV antigen stimulation. This sequence originates from a human donor in good health (CMV status not recorded). Some clones in this sample may be carry-over from other donors' samples. The CDR3 region has the DNA TGTGCCACCTTAAACCGGGGCACTGAAGCTTTCTTT. It translates to CATLNRGTEAFF.